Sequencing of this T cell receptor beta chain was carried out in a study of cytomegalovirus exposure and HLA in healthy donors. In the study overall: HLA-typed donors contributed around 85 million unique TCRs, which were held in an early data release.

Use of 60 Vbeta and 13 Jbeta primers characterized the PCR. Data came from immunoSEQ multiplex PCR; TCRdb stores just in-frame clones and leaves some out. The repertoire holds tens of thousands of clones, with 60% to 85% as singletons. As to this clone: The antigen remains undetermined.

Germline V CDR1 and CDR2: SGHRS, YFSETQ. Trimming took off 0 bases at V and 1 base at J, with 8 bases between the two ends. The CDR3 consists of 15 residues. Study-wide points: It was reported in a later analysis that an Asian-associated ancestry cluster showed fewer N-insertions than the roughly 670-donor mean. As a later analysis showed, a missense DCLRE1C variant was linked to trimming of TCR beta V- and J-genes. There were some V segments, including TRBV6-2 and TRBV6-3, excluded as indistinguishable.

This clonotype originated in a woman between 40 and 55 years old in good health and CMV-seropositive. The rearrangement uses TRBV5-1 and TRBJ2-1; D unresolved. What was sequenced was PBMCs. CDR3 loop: CASSLDGRSYNEQFF. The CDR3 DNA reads TGCGCCAGCAGCTTGGATGGCAGGTCCTACAATGAGCAGTTCTTC.